The T cell receptor beta chain described here comes from a study of molecular identifiers for immune sequencing clone quantification. Trimming took off 4 bases at V and 1 base at J, with 19 bases between the two ends. There are 18 residues in the CDR3. Looked up from germline, CDR1 is LNHDA and CDR2 is SQIVND (reference sequence). Turning to this clonotype: Its target is unknown.

A CD8+CD4-CCR7+CD45RA+ phenotype served as the sorting definition for naive CD8 T cells. Whole-study findings and limits: Identical TCR molecules sharing a barcode could underestimate highly expanded clone sizes. The study found clones above 20 RNA copies held over 98% of effector molecules and under 1% in naive cells.

In preparing bulk TCR libraries, previously described methods and listed TCR primers were used. TCRdb reprocessed the PCR reads with MiXCR, giving one entry per CDR3 protein. The sample contains about 500,000 distinct CDR3 sequences, approximately 25% of which appear only once. V and J are TRBV19 and TRBJ2-2; perhaps TRBD1 as D (5 bases). Sequenced material: naive CD8+ T cells from blood, with Jurkat cell RNA spiked in. Subset described: FACS-sorted CD8+CD4-CCR7+CD45RA+ naive T cells. The sequence derives from a human donor in good health. Some libraries in this study had Jurkat cell RNA spiked in. The CDR3 spells CASSTPIMGQRNTGELFF. The CDR3 coding sequence is TGTGCCAGTAGTACCCCCATCATGGGGCAGAGGAACACCGGGGAGCTGTTTTTT. The full variable domain, completed using reference TRBV19 and TRBJ2-2, is DGGITQSPKYLFRKEGQNVTLSCEQNLNHDAMYWYRQDPGQGLRLIYYSQIVNDFQKGDIAEGYSVSREKKESFPLTVTSAQKNPTAFYLCASSTPIMGQRNTGELFFGEGSRLTVL.